What follows describes a single T cell receptor beta chain. This sample was included in a study of blood T cell repertoires in COVID-19. Overall study context: Acute and convalescent COVID-19 specimens originated in the United States, Italy and Spain. In each case, the material was cDNA or gDNA derived from T cells, B-cell-depleted T cells, or PBMCs.

The V gene lost 5 bases and the J gene lost 3 bases, with 21 bases spanning the gap. From germline, CDR1 is SGHNT and CDR2 YYREEE (reference sequence). CDR3 length: 17 amino acids. Authors' methods: Scientists estimated how many nucleated cells there were by amplifying reference gene primers. Generated by immunoSEQ multiplex PCR, the TCRdb table keeps only in-frame clones and is missing some. The D gene and trimming were derived from the DNA, and the V and J assignments and clone size from that table. In the table there are 200,000 or so clones, approximately 80% of which are singletons. The genes are TRBV5-4 and TRBJ2-1, with D possibly TRBD2 on 6 matching bases. Sequenced: peripheral blood. The sequence was obtained from a middle-aged man who had recovered from COVID-19. This chain's CDR3 is CASSPVRPGTFYNEQFF. DNA of the CDR3: TGTGCCAGCAGTCCAGTCAGACCCGGGACTTTCTACAATGAGCAGTTCTTC.